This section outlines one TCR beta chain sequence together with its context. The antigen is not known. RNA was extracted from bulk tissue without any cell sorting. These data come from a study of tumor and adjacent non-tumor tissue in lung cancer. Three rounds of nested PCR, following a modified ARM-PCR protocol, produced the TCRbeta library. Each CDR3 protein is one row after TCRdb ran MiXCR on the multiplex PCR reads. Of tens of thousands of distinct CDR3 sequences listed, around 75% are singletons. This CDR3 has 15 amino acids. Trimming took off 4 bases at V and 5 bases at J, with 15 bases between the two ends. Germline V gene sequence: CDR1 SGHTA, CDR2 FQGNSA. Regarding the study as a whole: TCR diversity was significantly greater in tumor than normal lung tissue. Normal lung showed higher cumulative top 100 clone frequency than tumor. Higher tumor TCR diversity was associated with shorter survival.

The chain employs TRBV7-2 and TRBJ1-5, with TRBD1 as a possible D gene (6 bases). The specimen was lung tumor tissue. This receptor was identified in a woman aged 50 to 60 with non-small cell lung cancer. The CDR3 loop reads CASSSQGTGYQPQHF. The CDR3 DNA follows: TGTGCCAGCAGCTCCCAGGGGACGGGTTATCAGCCCCAGCATTTT.